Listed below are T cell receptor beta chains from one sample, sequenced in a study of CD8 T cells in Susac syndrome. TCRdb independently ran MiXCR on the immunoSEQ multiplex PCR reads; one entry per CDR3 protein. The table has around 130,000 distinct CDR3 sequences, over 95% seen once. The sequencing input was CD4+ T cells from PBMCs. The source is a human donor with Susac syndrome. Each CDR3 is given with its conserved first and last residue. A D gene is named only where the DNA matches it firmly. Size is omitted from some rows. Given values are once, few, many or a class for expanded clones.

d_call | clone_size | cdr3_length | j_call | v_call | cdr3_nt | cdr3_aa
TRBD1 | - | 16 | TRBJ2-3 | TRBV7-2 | TGTGCCAGCAGGACAACCGGGACAGGGCGCGCAGATACGCAGTATTTT | CASRTTGTGRADTQYF
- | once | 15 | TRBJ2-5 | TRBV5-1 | TGCGCCAGCAGCTTGGGGCGGGCCAACCAAGAGACCCAGTACTTC | CASSLGRANQETQYF
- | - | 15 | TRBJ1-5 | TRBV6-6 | TGTGCCAGCATCGAGGACCAAACCGCGGATCAGCCCCAGCATTTT | CASIEDQTADQPQHF
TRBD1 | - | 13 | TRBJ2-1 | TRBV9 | TGTGCCAGCAGCTACAGGGGTTTGGGTGAGCAGTTCTTC | CASSYRGLGEQFF
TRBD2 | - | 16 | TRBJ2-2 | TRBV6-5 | TGTGCCAGCAGTTATATCCTAGCGGGAGGCACCGGGGAGCTGTTTTTT | CASSYILAGGTGELFF
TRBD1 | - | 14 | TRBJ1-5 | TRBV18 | TGTGCCAGCTCACGGGACAGCTACAATCAGCCCCAGCATTTT | CASSRDSYNQPQHF
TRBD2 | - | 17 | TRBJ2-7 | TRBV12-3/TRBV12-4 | TGTGCCAGCAGTTTAGCGCGGGTTAGCGGGATCTCCTACGAGCAGTACTTC | CASSLARVSGISYEQYF
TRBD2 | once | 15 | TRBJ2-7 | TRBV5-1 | TGCGCCAGCAGCTTGGAGGGTCTAGCGGCCTACGAGCAGTACTTC | CASSLEGLAAYEQYF
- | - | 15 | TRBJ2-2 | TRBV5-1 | TGCGCCAGCAGCTCCCTGACTAGTGACACCGGGGAGCTGTTTTTT | CASSSLTSDTGELFF
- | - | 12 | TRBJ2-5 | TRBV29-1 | TGCAGCGTTGACAATACCCAAGAGACCCAGTACTTC | CSVDNTQETQYF
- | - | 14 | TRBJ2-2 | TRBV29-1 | TGCAGCGTTGGCTGGCAGGCTAACACCGGGGAGCTGTTTTTT | CSVGWQANTGELFF
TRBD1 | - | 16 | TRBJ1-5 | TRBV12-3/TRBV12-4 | TGTGCCAGCAGTTTAGGTGGGACAGGAGTAAGTCAGCCCCAGCATTTT | CASSLGGTGVSQPQHF
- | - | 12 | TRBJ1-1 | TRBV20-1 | TGCAGTGCTAGTATGGCCGGGGAAGAAGCTTTCTTT | CSASMAGEEAFF
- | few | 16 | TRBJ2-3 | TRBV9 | TGTGCCAGCAGCGTAGCCCCTTGGGGAACCAGAGATACGCAGTATTTT | CASSVAPWGTRDTQYF
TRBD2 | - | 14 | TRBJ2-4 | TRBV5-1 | TGCGCCAGCAGCCCGGGGGGGCTAAAAAACATTCAGTACTTC | CASSPGGLKNIQYF
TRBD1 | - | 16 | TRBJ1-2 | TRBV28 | TGTGCCAGCAGAACCACCGGGGACAGGATGAGTGGTGGCTACACCTTC | CASRTTGDRMSGGYTF
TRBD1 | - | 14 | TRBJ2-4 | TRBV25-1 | TGTGCCAGCAGGGGACAGGGGGCAGTGAGCATTCAGTACTTC | CASRGQGAVSIQYF
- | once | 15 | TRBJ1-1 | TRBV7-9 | TGTGCCAGCAGCTTAGACTACAGAGAGAACACTGAAGCTTTCTTT | CASSLDYRENTEAFF
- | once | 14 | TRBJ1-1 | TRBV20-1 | TGCAGTGCTAGACAAGGGGGGGTGAACACTGAAGCTTTCTTT | CSARQGGVNTEAFF
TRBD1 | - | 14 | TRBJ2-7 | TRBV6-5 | TGTGCCAGCAGTTATGGGGACAGGCTCTACGAGCAGTACTTC | CASSYGDRLYEQYF
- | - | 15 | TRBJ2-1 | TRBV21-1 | TGTGCCAGCAGCAAAGGGATGAGCTCCTACAATGAGCAGTTCTTC | CASSKGMSSYNEQFF
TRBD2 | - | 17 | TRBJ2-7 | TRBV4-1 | TGCGCCAGCAGCCCAACGGGGCTTTTAGCGGGGACTTACGAGCAGTACTTC | CASSPTGLLAGTYEQYF
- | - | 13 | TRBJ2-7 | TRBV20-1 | TGCAGTGCTTTACACGGACCAACCTACGAGCAGTACTTC | CSALHGPTYEQYF
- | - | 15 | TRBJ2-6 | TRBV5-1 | TGCGCCAGCAGCTACCAAGTCTCTGGGGCCAACGTCCTGACTTTC | CASSYQVSGANVLTF
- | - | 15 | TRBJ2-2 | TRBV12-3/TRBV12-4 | TGTGCCAGCAGTTCAACAGGGTCTCGGGCCGGGGAGCTGTTTTTT | CASSSTGSRAGELFF
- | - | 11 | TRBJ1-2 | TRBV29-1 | TGCAGCGTTGAAGACCCCTATGGCTACACCTTC | CSVEDPYGYTF
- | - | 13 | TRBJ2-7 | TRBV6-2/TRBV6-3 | TGTGCCAGCAGCAGAGGATTCGACTACGAGCAGTACTTC | CASSRGFDYEQYF
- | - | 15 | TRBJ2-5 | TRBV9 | TGTGCCAGCAGCGTAGATGTACAGGTGATGGAGACCCAGTACTTC | CASSVDVQVMETQYF
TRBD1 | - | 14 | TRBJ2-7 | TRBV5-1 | TGCGCCAGCAGCTTGTCGAGACAGGGCATCGAGCAGTACTTC | CASSLSRQGIEQYF
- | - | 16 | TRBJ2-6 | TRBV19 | TGTGCCAGTAGTATCGGTAGGGGCTCTGGGGCCAACGTCCTGACTTTC | CASSIGRGSGANVLTF
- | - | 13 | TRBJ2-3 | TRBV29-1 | TGCAGCGTTGAAGCTACAGGCGGAGATACGCAGTATTTT | CSVEATGGDTQYF
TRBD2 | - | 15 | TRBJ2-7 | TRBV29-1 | TGCAGCGTTGAAGATCCCGGCGGGAGGCTCTACGAGCAGTACTTC | CSVEDPGGRLYEQYF
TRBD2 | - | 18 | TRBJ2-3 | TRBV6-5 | TGTGCCAGCAGTTACCGAACGAGACTAGCGGGAGATTGGGATACGCAGTATTTT | CASSYRTRLAGDWDTQYF
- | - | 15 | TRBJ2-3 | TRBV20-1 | TGCAGTGCTAGAGATCGCAGGGGTTGGGCAGATACGCAGTATTTT | CSARDRRGWADTQYF
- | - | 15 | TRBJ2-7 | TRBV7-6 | TGTGCCAGCAGCCCACCTAGCGACTTATCCTACGAGCAGTACTTC | CASSPPSDLSYEQYF
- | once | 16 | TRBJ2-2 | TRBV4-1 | TGCGCCAGCAGCCAAGGCCCGGGAACGAGCACCGGGGAGCTGTTTTTT | CASSQGPGTSTGELFF
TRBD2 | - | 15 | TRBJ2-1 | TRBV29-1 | TGCAGCGCGGCGGCTAGCGGGAGAAGCTACAATGAGCAGTTCTTC | CSAAASGRSYNEQFF
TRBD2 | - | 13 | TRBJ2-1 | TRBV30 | TGTGCCTGGAATAGACTAGCGGGCAACGAGCAGTTCTTC | CAWNRLAGNEQFF
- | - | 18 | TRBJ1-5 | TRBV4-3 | TGCGCCAGCAGCCCTACATGGATCCAGGGTAACAGGAATCAGCCCCAGCATTTT | CASSPTWIQGNRNQPQHF
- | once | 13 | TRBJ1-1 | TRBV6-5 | TGTGCCAGCAGCTACGCTCCTGACAGGGAAGCTTTCTTT | CASSYAPDREAFF
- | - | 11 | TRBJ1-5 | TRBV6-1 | TGTGCCAGCAGTGAAAGTCAGCCCCAGCATTTT | CASSESQPQHF
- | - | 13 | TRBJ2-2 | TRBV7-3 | TGTGCCAGCAGCTTTCTTAACACCGGGGAGCTGTTTTTT | CASSFLNTGELFF
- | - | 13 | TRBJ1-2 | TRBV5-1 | TGCGCCAGCAGCTTTTCGGGAATTTATGGCTACACCTTC | CASSFSGIYGYTF
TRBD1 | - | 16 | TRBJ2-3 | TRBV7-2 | TGTGCCAGCAGCCCGGGACAGGGGGTGAGCACAGATACGCAGTATTTT | CASSPGQGVSTDTQYF
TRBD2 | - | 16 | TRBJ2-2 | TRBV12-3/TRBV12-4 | TGTGCCAGCAGTTTGGCTAGCGGGAGAAAAAACGGGGAGCTGTTTTTT | CASSLASGRKNGELFF
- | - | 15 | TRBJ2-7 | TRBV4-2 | TGTGCCAGCAGCCAAGATTCGAACTCCGGCTACGAGCAGTACTTC | CASSQDSNSGYEQYF
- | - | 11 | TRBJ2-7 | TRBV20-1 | TGCAGTGCTAGAGGCCTATACGAGCAGTACTTC | CSARGLYEQYF
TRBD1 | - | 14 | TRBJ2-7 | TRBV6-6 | TGTGCCAGCAACCGCCCGGACAGGGGCTACGAGCAGTACTTC | CASNRPDRGYEQYF
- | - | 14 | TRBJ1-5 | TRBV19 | TGTGCCAGTAGTACTATCGTGGGGAATCAGCCCCAGCATTTT | CASSTIVGNQPQHF
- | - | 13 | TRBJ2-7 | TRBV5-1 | TGCGCCAGCAGCTCATCAGCCGACTACGAGCAGTACTTC | CASSSSADYEQYF
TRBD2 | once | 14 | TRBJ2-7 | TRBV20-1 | TGCAGTGCCGGGTCTAGCGGGAGGGCCGTTGAGCAGTACTTC | CSAGSSGRAVEQYF
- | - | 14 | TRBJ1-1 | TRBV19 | TGTGCCAGTAGTACCGGGAAGAAGAACACTGAAGCTTTCTTT | CASSTGKKNTEAFF
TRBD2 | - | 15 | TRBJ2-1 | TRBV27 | TGTGCCAGCAGTGCGTCCCTAGCGGGTTTAGGTGAGCAGTTCTTC | CASSASLAGLGEQFF
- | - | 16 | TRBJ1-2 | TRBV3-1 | TGTGCCAGCACCCCACGTCCCGCGAATAGGGTGTATGGCTACACCTTC | CASTPRPANRVYGYTF
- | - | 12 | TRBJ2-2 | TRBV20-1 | TGCAGTGCCTCGAAGGACACCGGGGAGCTGTTTTTT | CSASKDTGELFF